What follows are 19 T cell receptor beta chains derived from one specimen sequenced in a study of T cells after yellow fever vaccination. TCRdb re-called the 5' RACE reads with MiXCR, one entry per CDR3 protein. The table records about 260,000 distinct CDR3 sequences, over 4.5% of them present only once. Material: CD4+ T cells sorted from PBMCs, obtained on the day of the yellow fever booster vaccination. The source is a man aged 18 to 35 who received the YFV17D yellow fever vaccine.

This clonotype was detected ten times or more. The chain carries TRBV19 and TRBJ2-2; 9 bases are shared with TRBD1. Per the germline V gene, CDR1 is LNHDA and CDR2 is SQIVND (reference sequence). The CDR3 contains 15 residues. Trimming removed 5 bases from V and 5 bases from J; junction bases left unmatched: 6. CDR3 bases: TGTGCCAGTAGTTTCGGGACAGGGATAACCGGGGAGCTGTTTTTT. Translating gives CASSFGTGITGELFF. The full variable domain, completed using reference TRBV19 and TRBJ2-2, is DGGITQSPKYLFRKEGQNVTLSCEQNLNHDAMYWYRQDPGQGLRLIYYSQIVNDFQKGDIAEGYSVSREKKESFPLTVTSAQKNPTAFYLCASSFGTGITGELFFGEGSRLTVL.

The V and J genes are TRBV7-6 and TRBJ2-6, with D perhaps TRBD2 (5 bases). V lost 5 bases and J 0 bases, leaving 14 bases between the germline ends. The CDR3 length is 17 residues. Germline assignment: CDR1 SGHVS and CDR2 FNYEAQ. The CDR3 bases are TGTGCCAGCAGCCGCGGGCCAGGAAGCTCTGGGGCCAACGTCCTGACTTTC. Translation gives CASSRGPGSSGANVLTF.

The chain has TRBV6-5 and TRBJ1-2; TRBD1 agrees at 11 bases. This CDR3 is 15 amino acids long. Germline lookup yields CDR1 MNHEY and CDR2 SVGAGI. Trimming removed 6 bases from V and 8 bases from J; junction bases left unmatched: 11. CDR3: CASRPPGQGVKGYTF. Here the CDR3 DNA reads TGTGCCAGCAGACCACCGGGACAGGGGGTGAAAGGCTACACCTTC.

J is TRBJ1-2 and V is TRBV4-1; tentatively, D is TRBD1 (5 bases). There are 15 residues in the CDR3. V lost 0 bases and J lost 2, with 10 bases in between. Germline lookup yields CDR1 MGHRA and CDR2 YSYEKL. This CDR3 reads CASSQDPWGNYGYTF. The CDR3 DNA reads TGCGCCAGCAGCCAAGATCCGTGGGGGAACTATGGCTACACCTTC.

V usage is TRBV12-3 or TRBV12-4 and J usage is TRBJ1-2; 7 bases align to TRBD1. The CDR3 has 11 amino acids. J was trimmed by 6 bases and V by 7 bases; bases with no gene match: 2. The CDR3, as DNA: TGTGCCAGCACCACAGGGGATGGCTACACCTTC. This sequence encodes CASTTGDGYTF.

This clonotype was counted ten times or more. The rearrangement joins TRBV20-1 to TRBJ1-1; D is ambiguous. This CDR3 region has 12 residues. Trimming left V 6 bases short and J 3 bases short, with 11 bases between. CDR1 DFQATT and CDR2 SNEGSKA come from the germline V gene (reference sequence). This chain's CDR3 is CSANRVDTEAFF. DNA of the CDR3: TGCAGTGCAAATAGGGTGGACACTGAAGCTTTCTTT.

The rearrangement links TRBV5-1 to TRBJ1-1; D is ambiguous. CDR1 and CDR2 from the germline V gene are SGHRS and YFSETQ. V gave up 5 bases and J gave up 1 base, with 9 bases separating them. The CDR3 is made up of 13 amino acids. The CDR3 DNA follows: TGCGCCAGCAGACCAGCTTCGAACACTGAAGCTTTCTTT. It translates to CASRPASNTEAFF.

This clonotype has only a few counts. This chain connects TRBV5-1 to TRBJ1-5, with a tentative D call TRBD1 (6 bases). This CDR3 is built from 14 residues. Trimming took 5 bases from V and 3 from J, leaving 12 bases between them. Germline V gene data show CDR1 as SGHRS and CDR2 as YFSETQ. Written as DNA, the CDR3 is TGCGCCAGCAGTCCGGGACAAGACAATCAGCCCCAGCATTTT. This sequence encodes CASSPGQDNQPQHF.

This clonotype was observed a few times. This rearrangement joins TRBV27 to TRBJ2-2; D call uncertain. Trimming shortened V by 2 bases and J by 2 bases, and 15 bases separated the two germline ends. CDR1 and CDR2 (germline): MNHEY, SMNVEV (reference sequence). The CDR3 has 17 amino acids. The CDR3 sequence: CASSLTVAIQNTGELFF. The CDR3 DNA is TGTGCCAGCAGTTTAACCGTGGCAATACAAAACACCGGGGAGCTGTTTTTT.

This clonotype showed up just a few times. The chain recombines TRBV23-1 with TRBJ2-7, with D possibly matching TRBD1 (5 bases). TRBV23-1 is given ORF status, its function remaining uncertain. Deletions cut 11 bases from V and 2 bases from J, with 13 bases between. CDR3 length equals 12 residues. DNA of the CDR3: TGCGCCTCAAACAGGTGGACCTACGAGCAGTACGTC. Protein sequence: CASNRWTYEQYV.

This clonotype has a handful of counts. The chain combines TRBV20-1 with TRBJ1-2, with 8 bases aligning to TRBD1. Unmatched junction bases numbered 9, after V lost 4 bases and J lost 8 bases. The germline CDR1 and CDR2 sequences are DFQATT and SNEGSKA (reference sequence). This CDR3 has 13 amino acids. CDR3 nucleotide sequence: TGCAGTGCTAAGCGGCAGGGGGCGCAGGGCTACACCTTC. This translates into CSAKRQGAQGYTF.

This clonotype was seen repeatedly, ten times or more. V and J are TRBV20-1 and TRBJ2-5; 12 bases are shared with TRBD1. Germline V gene sequence: CDR1 DFQATT, CDR2 SNEGSKA (reference sequence). V trimming: 6 bases; J trimming: 5 bases; junction bases outside the gene matches: 16. This CDR3 comprises 17 residues. Here the CDR3 DNA reads TGCAGTGCAAAAAATCCGGCCGGGACAGGGGGCGTGGAGACCCAGTACTTC. Amino acids: CSAKNPAGTGGVETQYF.

V gene TRBV4-3 combines with J gene TRBJ2-5, with 8 bases fitting TRBD2. The V gene end was trimmed by 0 bases and the J gene end by 4 bases; junction bases not matched to a gene: 4. CDR3 length: 15 residues. Germline-derived CDR1 and CDR2 are LGHNA and YSLEER. The chain's CDR3 is CASSQDTGGGETQYF. Here the CDR3 DNA reads TGCGCCAGCAGCCAAGACACCGGGGGGGGAGAGACCCAGTACTTC.

This clonotype has a count of ten or more. The J gene is TRBJ2-2, the V gene TRBV5-4, with TRBD2 matching 11 bases. J lost 2 bases, V lost 4 bases, and 13 bases had no gene match. Germline-derived CDR1 and CDR2 are SGHNT and YYREEE (reference sequence). This CDR3 region has 19 residues. CDR3 sequence: CASSQYIHSGGANTGELFF. DNA of the CDR3: TGTGCCAGCAGCCAGTACATACATAGCGGGGGGGCCAACACCGGGGAGCTGTTTTTT. Based on the CDR3 plus reference TRBV5-4 and TRBJ2-2, the full variable domain is ETGVTQSPTHLIKTRGQQVTLRCSSQSGHNTVSWYQQALGQGPQFIFQYYREEENGRGNFPPRFSGLQFPNYSSELNVNALELDDSALYLCASSQYIHSGGANTGELFFGEGSRLTVL.

This clonotype was counted many times. The chain is built from TRBV2 and TRBJ2-2, with D possibly TRBD1 on 6 matching bases. V was cut by 4 bases and J by 3 bases, with 15 bases left in between. Germline lookup yields CDR1 SNHLY and CDR2 FYNNEI. This CDR3 has 16 amino acids. The CDR3 nucleotides are TGTGCCAGCAGTGTACAGGGTCAATGGGACACCGGGGAGCTGTTTTTT. Translating it yields CASSVQGQWDTGELFF.

This clonotype was counted only a few times. This chain links TRBV4-1 with TRBJ2-5; possibly TRBD1 for D (6 bases). This CDR3 has 15 amino acids. V shed 3 bases and J shed 6 bases, with 17 bases lying between them. CDR1 and CDR2 (germline): MGHRA, YSYEKL. In nucleotides, the CDR3 is TGCGCCAGCAGCCATCCCCAGGGGAAGGACCAGACCCAGTACTTC. This translates into CASSHPQGKDQTQYF.

This clonotype was seen a few times. This chain joins TRBV6-5 and TRBJ1-1; TRBD1 agrees at 9 bases. CDR1 is MNHEY and CDR2 is SVGAGI in the germline V gene. V dropped 5 bases and J dropped 2; count of bases not matched to a gene: 6. The CDR3 is made up of 15 amino acids. This CDR3 reads CASSRTGAGNTEAFF. The CDR3 bases are TGTGCCAGCAGTCGGACAGGGGCCGGCAACACTGAAGCTTTCTTT.

V is TRBV7-2 and J is TRBJ2-1, with 9 bases identical to TRBD1. From germline, CDR1 is SGHTA and CDR2 FQGNSA. V was pared by 5 bases and J by 9 bases, with 14 bases of the junction left unmatched. This CDR3 is built from 16 residues. CDR3 DNA sequence: TGTGCCAGCAGCACACAGGGGGCGATCCGCCGGGGTGAGCAGTTCTTC. Protein product: CASSTQGAIRRGEQFF.

V is TRBV24-1 and J is TRBJ2-1, with 9 positions matching TRBD1. The CDR3 totals 15 residues. V dropped 4 bases and J dropped 5; count of bases not matched to a gene: 5. Germline V gives CDR1 KGHDR, CDR2 SFDVKD. The CDR3 reads CATSDPRTGDNEQFF. Here the CDR3 DNA reads TGTGCCACCAGTGACCCCCGGACAGGGGACAATGAGCAGTTCTTC.